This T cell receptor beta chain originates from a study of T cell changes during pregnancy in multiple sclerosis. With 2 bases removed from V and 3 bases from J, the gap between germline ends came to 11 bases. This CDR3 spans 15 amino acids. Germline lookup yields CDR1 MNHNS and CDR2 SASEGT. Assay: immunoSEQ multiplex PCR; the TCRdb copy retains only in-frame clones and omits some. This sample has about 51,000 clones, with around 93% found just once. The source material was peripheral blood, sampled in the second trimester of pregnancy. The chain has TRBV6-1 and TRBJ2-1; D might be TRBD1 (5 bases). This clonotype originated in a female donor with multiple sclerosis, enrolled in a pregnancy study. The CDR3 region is CASSERGQNYNEQFF. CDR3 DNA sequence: TGTGCCAGCAGTGAAAGAGGACAAAACTACAATGAGCAGTTCTTC.